This entry features one T cell receptor beta chain sequence. Its antigen is undetermined. This sample was taken from a study of graft-versus-host responses after intestinal transplantation. Study-level information: The recipients all started with anti-thymocyte globulin induction and then took tacrolimus and steroids for around three years. Findings of the study overall: Allograft graft-versus-host to host-versus-graft clonal ratios ran high in patients with graft-donor T cell macrochimerism. GvH clones occurred in recipient marrow; some first appeared in ileum or blood. Declining HvG levels early post-transplant were linked to peak circulating GvH clone levels.

The method was immunoSEQ multiplex PCR; TCRdb's version includes in-frame clones alone and lacks a portion of them. Here the sample spans some 31,000 clones, about 92% being singletons. The clonotype was recovered from a human patient who received an intestinal transplant, so some T cells may come from the graft donor. The starting material was PBMCs, obtained about 70 days after intestinal transplant.

The CDR3 here is CASSQRLADYNEQFF. Written as DNA, the CDR3 is TGCGCCAGCAGCCAGCGACTAGCGGATTACAATGAGCAGTTCTTC. The rearrangement links TRBV4-1 to TRBJ2-1; 9 bases align to TRBD2. The CDR3 runs to 15 residues. The ends lost 3 bases at V and 4 bases at J; junction bases unmatched: 4. From germline, CDR1 is MGHRA and CDR2 YSYEKL.